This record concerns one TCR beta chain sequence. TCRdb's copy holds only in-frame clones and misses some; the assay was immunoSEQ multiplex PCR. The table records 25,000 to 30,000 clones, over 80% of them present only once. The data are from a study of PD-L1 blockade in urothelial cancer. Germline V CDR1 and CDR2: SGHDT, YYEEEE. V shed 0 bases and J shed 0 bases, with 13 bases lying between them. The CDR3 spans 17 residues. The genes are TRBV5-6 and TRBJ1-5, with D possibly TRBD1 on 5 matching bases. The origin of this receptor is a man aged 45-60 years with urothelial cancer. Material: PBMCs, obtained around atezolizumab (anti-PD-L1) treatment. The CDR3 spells CASSLEVGGTSNQPQHF. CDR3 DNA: TGTGCCAGCAGCTTGGAGGTGGGGGGAACTAGCAATCAGCCCCAGCATTTT.